The 17 T cell receptor beta chains below were found in one sample sequenced in a study of CD8+CD57+ T cells in acquired aplastic anemia. Genomic DNA served as template for TCR beta VDJ and CDR3 profiling. TCRdb ran MiXCR on the reads and lists one entry per CDR3 protein. The sample has over 200,000 distinct CDR3 sequences, 61% seen once. The source material was sorted CD4+, CD8+, or CD8+CD57+ T cells (not recorded which) from PBMCs. The receptors shown here come from a human donor in good health.

This clonotype was observed many times. CDR3 sequence (DNA): TGTGCCAGCAGCTTAGTAAGACAGGGGGGCTATGGCTACACCTTC. This gives the protein CASSLVRQGGYGYTF. The chain combines TRBV7-6 with TRBJ1-2, with TRBD1 matching over 9 bases. This CDR3 has 15 residues. With 1 base clipped from V and 4 bases from J, the junction kept 4 bases outside the gene matches. Germline-derived CDR1 and CDR2 are SGHVS and FNYEAQ. Full variable domain (remainder filled in from reference TRBV7-6 and TRBJ1-2): GAGVSQSPRYKVTKRGQDVALRCDPISGHVSLYWYRQALGQGPEFLTYFNYEAQQDKSGLPNDRFSAERPEGSISTLTIQRTEQRDSAMYRCASSLVRQGGYGYTFGSGTRLTVV.

In this sample, this clonotype turned up once. The junction shows a germline mismatch at one end, possibly a read error. This chain joins TRBV4-2 and TRBJ2-1; D tentatively fits TRBD1 or TRBD2 (6 bases each). CDR1 is LGHNA and CDR2 is YNFKEQ in the germline V gene. The CDR3 totals 14 residues. The CDR3 DNA reads as TGTGCCACCAGCAGAGGGGGGACGGCCGATGAGCAGTTCTTC. Translation gives CATSRGGTADEQFF.

This clonotype was picked up many times. The J gene is TRBJ2-5, the V gene TRBV7-9, with 8 bases lining up with TRBD2. The CDR3 is made up of 15 amino acids. Germline assignment: CDR1 SEHNR and CDR2 FQNEAQ (reference sequence). The V segment lost 1 base and the J segment 4 bases; nucleotides outside the gene matches: 5. Here the CDR3 reads CASSLGGAGGETQYF. In DNA, the CDR3 is TGTGCCAGCAGCTTAGGAGGGGCGGGGGGAGAGACCCAGTACTTC.

This clonotype was seen once. In DNA, the CDR3 is TGCAGTGCTAGTAACAGGGGGACTGAGCAGTTCTTC. Protein sequence: CSASNRGTEQFF. The chain has TRBV20-1 and TRBJ2-1; 8 bases align to TRBD1. The CDR3 contains 12 residues. Trimming at V came to 3 bases and at J to 9 bases, leaving 4 bases not matched to a gene. The germline gives CDR1 DFQATT, CDR2 SNEGSKA (reference sequence).

The chain combines TRBV20-1 with TRBJ2-3; no clear D gene. Trimming removed 0 bases from V and 0 bases from J, with 7 bases in between. Germline lookup yields CDR1 DFQATT and CDR2 SNEGSKA (reference sequence). The CDR3 sequence is 14 residues long. The CDR3: CSAREGASTDTQYF. The CDR3 DNA reads as TGCAGTGCTAGAGAGGGCGCTAGCACAGATACGCAGTATTTT.

The chain carries TRBV9 and TRBJ2-1; maybe TRBD2 (5 bases). The length of the CDR3 is 16 residues. Trimming pared 3 bases from V and 4 bases from J, leaving 17 bases between. CDR1 is SGDLS, CDR2 YYNGEE, per germline. The CDR3: CASSGGWWNSYNEQFF. The CDR3 DNA is TGTGCCAGCAGCGGAGGGTGGTGGAACAGTTACAATGAGCAGTTCTTC.

The chain employs TRBV7-8 and TRBJ2-7, with TRBD1 identical over 7 bases. Trimming cost V 4 bases and J 6 bases; bases outside gene matches: 6. This CDR3 has 13 residues. Germline CDR1 reads SGHVS; CDR2 reads FQNEAQ. CDR3 nucleotides: TGTGCCAGCAGCTCGCCTAGGGGGCGCGAGCAGTACTTC. As protein: CASSSPRGREQYF.

The rearrangement joins TRBV7-2 to TRBJ2-7, with D perhaps matching TRBD1 (5 bases). Per the germline V gene, CDR1 is SGHTA and CDR2 is FQGNSA. V lost 5 bases and J 3 bases, leaving 11 bases between the germline ends. This CDR3 is built from 13 residues. The CDR3 DNA follows: TGTGCCAGCAGCAGCGCAGGGAACTACGAGCAGTACTTC. Its protein is CASSSAGNYEQYF. The full variable domain, in which reference TRBV7-2 and TRBJ2-7 provide the parts outside the CDR3, is GAGVSQSPSNKVTEKGKDVELRCDPISGHTALYWYRQSLGQGLEFLIYFQGNSAPDKSGLPSDRFSAERTGGSVSTLTIQRTQQEDSAVYLCASSSAGNYEQYFGPGTRLTVT.

DNA of the CDR3: TGCAGTGCTAGAAGCGGGGTCGAAGAGACCCAGTACTTC. This codes for CSARSGVEETQYF. The V gene is TRBV20-1, the J gene TRBJ2-5; 7 bases line up with TRBD2. V gave up 2 bases and J gave up 3 bases; unmatched junction bases: 3. This CDR3 is 13 amino acids long. CDR1 is DFQATT, CDR2 SNEGSKA, per germline (reference sequence).

The chain employs TRBV29-1 and TRBJ2-2; 7 bases map to TRBD2. The V gene end was trimmed by 7 bases and the J gene end by 3 bases; junction bases not matched to a gene: 8. This CDR3 comprises 14 residues. Germline V gives CDR1 SQVTM, CDR2 ANQGSEA. The CDR3 is CSAEVLAYTGELFF. The CDR3 DNA reads TGCAGCGCCGAGGTACTAGCGTACACCGGGGAGCTGTTTTTT.

This chain connects TRBV20-1 to TRBJ1-5; no clear D gene. The CDR3 loop spans 12 amino acids. V lost 0 bases, J lost 6 bases, and 6 bases lay in between. Germline lookup yields CDR1 DFQATT and CDR2 SNEGSKA (reference sequence). The CDR3 protein is CSARDSPQPQHF. CDR3 bases: TGCAGTGCTAGAGATTCGCCTCAGCCCCAGCATTTT.

The chain is built from TRBV19 and TRBJ2-3; 9 bases match TRBD2. Germline CDR1 and CDR2: LNHDA and SQIVND (reference sequence). V lost 3 bases to trimming and J lost 3 bases; unmatched junction nucleotides: 10. There are 17 residues in the CDR3. The CDR3 here is CASSMDSAGGGTDTQYF. The CDR3 nucleotides read TGTGCCAGTAGTATGGATTCAGCGGGAGGTGGGACAGATACGCAGTATTTT.

The CDR3 nucleotides are TGTGCCAGTAGTAGTGTAGGGGTCACTGAAGCTTTCTTT. This encodes CASSSVGVTEAFF. V gene TRBV19 combines with J gene TRBJ1-1, with D possibly TRBD1 on 5 matching bases. V was clipped by 4 bases and J by 4 bases, with 10 bases between them. The CDR3 totals 13 residues. The germline V gene encodes CDR1 LNHDA and CDR2 SQIVND (reference sequence).

Ten or more counts support this clonotype. The V and J genes are TRBV9 and TRBJ2-1, with 10 bases lining up with TRBD2. The CDR3 sequence is 18 residues long. V shed 0 bases, J shed 3 bases, and the junction held 9 bases outside the gene matches. The V gene's germline CDR1 is SGDLS and CDR2 YYNGEE. The DNA for the CDR3 is TGTGCCAGCAGCGTAGACAGCGGGAGGGCCCTTCTCTACAATGAGCAGTTCTTC. Translating it yields CASSVDSGRALLYNEQFF. The complete variable domain, with remaining parts taken from reference TRBV9 and TRBJ2-1, reads DSGVTQTPKHLITATGQRVTLRCSPRSGDLSVYWYQQSLDQGLQFLIQYYNGEERAKGNILERFSAQQFPDLHSELNLSSLELGDSALYFCASSVDSGRALLYNEQFFGPGTRLTVL.

This clonotype was picked up one time. This CDR3 is missing its conserved last phenylalanine or tryptophan, likely due to a read error. The chain couples TRBV7-2 to TRBJ2-7; 9 positions agree with TRBD1. The CDR3 runs to 16 residues. Trimming cost V 6 bases and J 3 bases; bases outside gene matches: 12. Germline values: CDR1 SGHTA, CDR2 FQGNSA. The CDR3 sequence: CASSVYRDRDHYEQYL. The DNA for the CDR3 is TGTGCCAGCAGTGTATACCGGGACAGGGACCACTACGAGCAGTACCTC.

The chain links TRBV7-9 to TRBJ1-5, with 11 positions matching TRBD1. V dropped 5 bases and J dropped 8; count of bases not matched to a gene: 11. Germline CDR1 reads SEHNR; CDR2 reads FQNEAQ (reference sequence). The CDR3 is 16 residues long. CDR3 residues: CASSQQDRGLREPQHF. CDR3 in DNA: TGTGCCAGCAGCCAACAGGACAGGGGGCTAAGAGAGCCCCAGCATTTT.

The chain has TRBV2 and TRBJ1-5; D is undetermined. CDR1 and CDR2 from the germline V gene are SNHLY and FYNNEI. The CDR3 contains 14 residues. Trimming cost V 5 bases and J 7 bases, with 15 bases left between them. The CDR3 spells CASSLDRAEQPQHF. CDR3 in DNA: TGTGCCAGCAGTTTAGATCGGGCAGAGCAGCCCCAGCATTTT.